These T cell receptor beta chains were read from a single sample in a study of CD8 T cells in Susac syndrome. TCRdb analysed the immunoSEQ multiplex PCR reads with MiXCR anew, one entry per CDR3 protein. The sample has more than 110,000 distinct CDR3 sequences, 94% seen once; the top ten hold approximately 0.25%. The source material was CD8+ T cells from PBMCs. These receptors all stem from a human donor in good health. Both conserved end residues are part of each CDR3. The D gene is left open where the match is weak.

>TRBV28|-|TRBJ2-5|13
CASSSRLVETQYF
>TRBV20-1|TRBD2|TRBJ2-5|14
CSASPLADQETQYF
>TRBV20-1|-|TRBJ2-3|13
CSASGPRTDTQYF
>TRBV30|-|TRBJ2-1|18
CAWGGWRETKGTYNEQFF
>TRBV27|TRBD1|TRBJ2-7|11
CASIGGHEQYF
>TRBV27|-|TRBJ1-5|14
CASSLMPATQPQHF
>TRBV9|-|TRBJ1-1|18
CASSVADGWGAKNTEAFF
>TRBV7-9|-|TRBJ2-5|13
CASSSGTQETQYF
>TRBV4-3|-|TRBJ1-5|13
CASSRAWNQPQHF
>TRBV3-1|-|TRBJ1-2|13
CASSPTERYGYTF
>TRBV4-2|-|TRBJ2-7|15
CASSQGLAEAYEQYF
>TRBV29-1|-|TRBJ2-3|15
CSVEFRPPSTDTQYF
>TRBV29-1|TRBD1|TRBJ2-3|14
CSVETGEDTDTQYF
>TRBV13|TRBD1|TRBJ1-2|13
CASSSGTGSRDTF
>TRBV30|-|TRBJ1-5|14
CAWSVIQENQPQHF
>TRBV2|TRBD2|TRBJ2-2|15
CASSERDYYTGELFF
>TRBV25-1|TRBD2|TRBJ2-3|17
CASDVGLAGLGTDTQYF
>TRBV19|-|TRBJ2-7|12
CASSIWGYEQYF
>TRBV12-3/TRBV12-4|TRBD1|TRBJ2-1|15
CASRLGTGIFNEQFF
>TRBV9|-|TRBJ2-4|15
CASSVGGGAKNIQYF
>TRBV6-6|-|TRBJ2-3|12
CASSPSSDTQYF
>TRBV30|TRBD2|TRBJ2-7|14
CAWSVASGSYEQYF
>TRBV29-1|TRBD2|TRBJ2-2|14
CSVAASGTTGELFF
>TRBV14|TRBD2|TRBJ2-5|17
CASSQYEREMGQETQYF
>TRBV27|-|TRBJ2-3|15
CASSPLQKHTDTQYF
>TRBV7-2|-|TRBJ2-7|12
CASSFMGYEQYF
>TRBV7-3|-|TRBJ1-1|14
CASSVTGRGTEAFF
>TRBV5-1|-|TRBJ2-7|14
CASSLALASYEQYF
>TRBV30|TRBD2|TRBJ2-3|14
CAWTLAGGQDTQYF
>TRBV28|-|TRBJ2-5|15
CASSAEGVSYETQYF
>TRBV5-6|-|TRBJ2-5|13
CASSSTIQETQYF
>TRBV20-1|TRBD2|TRBJ2-3|16
CSARDRAGTSTDTQYF
>TRBV9|TRBD1|TRBJ2-5|13
CASSVGTEGTQYF
>TRBV30|TRBD1|TRBJ1-1|15
CAWSQSGTGATEAFF
>TRBV20-1|-|TRBJ2-1|14
CSASLGSNYNEQFF
>TRBV24-1|-|TRBJ2-1|14
CATSEKTNYNEQFF
>TRBV7-9|-|TRBJ1-2|13
CASSLWGAVGYTF
>TRBV20-1|TRBD1|TRBJ2-7|13
CSASGTGAYEQYF
>TRBV4-3|TRBD1|TRBJ2-7|15
CASSAGTGASYEQYF
>TRBV29-1|TRBD2|TRBJ2-1|16
CSVEPLTSGPYNEQFF
>TRBV25-1|TRBD1|TRBJ2-7|16
CDSKPQRTGSQDEQYF
>TRBV12-3/TRBV12-4|-|TRBJ1-5|12
CASSVLNQPQHF
>TRBV4-3|-|TRBJ2-7|11
CASSHGYEQYF
>TRBV7-9|TRBD2|TRBJ2-3|17
CASSSGTSVDPTDTQYF
>TRBV12-3/TRBV12-4|-|TRBJ2-1|15
CASSPPGLIYNEQFF
>TRBV29-1|-|TRBJ2-1|13
CSVEGGLVNEQFF
>TRBV27|-|TRBJ2-1|16
CASSLRQLSSYNEQFF
>TRBV4-1|-|TRBJ2-7|14
CASSQTPSSHEQYF
>TRBV7-9|TRBD2|TRBJ2-1|16
CASSAGTSGPNNEQFF
>TRBV23-1|TRBD1|TRBJ1-2|15
CASSQPGQGAPGYTF
>TRBV27|-|TRBJ1-1|12
CASSLIQGEAFF
>TRBV2|TRBD1|TRBJ2-1|13
CASSDGTVNEQFF
>TRBV19|-|TRBJ2-7|15
CASSIFGGGNYEQYF
>TRBV29-1|-|TRBJ1-1|12
CSVGAQNTEAFF
>TRBV14|-|TRBJ1-1|14
CASSPLDMNTEAFF
>TRBV27|TRBD2|TRBJ2-2|13
CASSLLAGGELFF
>TRBV27|-|TRBJ2-7|12
CASQGDSLEQYF
>TRBV7-8|-|TRBJ2-3|13
CASSLGLGDTQYF
>TRBV18|-|TRBJ2-7|12
CASSLDGYEQYF